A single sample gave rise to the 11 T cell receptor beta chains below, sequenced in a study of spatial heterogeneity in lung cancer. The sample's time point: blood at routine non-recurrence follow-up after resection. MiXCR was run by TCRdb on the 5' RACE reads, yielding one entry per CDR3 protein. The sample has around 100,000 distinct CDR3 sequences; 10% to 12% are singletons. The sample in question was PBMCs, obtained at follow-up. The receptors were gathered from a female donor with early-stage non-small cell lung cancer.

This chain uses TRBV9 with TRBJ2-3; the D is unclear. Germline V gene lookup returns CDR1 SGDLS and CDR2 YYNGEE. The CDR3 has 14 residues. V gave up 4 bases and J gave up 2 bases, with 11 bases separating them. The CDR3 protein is CASSISRFTDTQYF. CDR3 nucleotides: TGTGCCAGCAGCATCTCCCGGTTCACAGATACGCAGTATTTT.

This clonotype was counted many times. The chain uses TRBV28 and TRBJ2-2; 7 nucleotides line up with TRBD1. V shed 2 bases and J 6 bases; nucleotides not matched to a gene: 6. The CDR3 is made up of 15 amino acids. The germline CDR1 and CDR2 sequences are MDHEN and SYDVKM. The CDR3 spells CASSLNRGGAGELFF. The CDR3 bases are TGTGCCAGCAGTTTAAACAGGGGTGGAGCCGGGGAGCTGTTTTTT.

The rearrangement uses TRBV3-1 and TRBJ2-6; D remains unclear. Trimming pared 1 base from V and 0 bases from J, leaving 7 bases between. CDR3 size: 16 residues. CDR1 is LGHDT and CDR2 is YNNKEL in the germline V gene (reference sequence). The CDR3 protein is CASSQGALSGANVLTF. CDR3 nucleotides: TGTGCCAGCAGCCAAGGGGCGCTCTCTGGGGCCAACGTCCTGACTTTC. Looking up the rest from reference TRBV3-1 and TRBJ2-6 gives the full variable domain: DTAVSQTPKYLVTQMGNDKSIKCEQNLGHDTMYWYKQDSKKFLKIMFSYNNKELIINETVPNRFSPKSPDKAHLNLHINSLELGDSAVYFCASSQGALSGANVLTFGAGSRLTVL.

CDR3 bases: TGCAGCGTCCGAAGTGACAGCTTCATGAACACTGAAGCTTTCTTT. Residues: CSVRSDSFMNTEAFF. The V gene is TRBV29-1, the J gene TRBJ1-1, with D tentatively TRBD1 (5 bases). The CDR3 covers 15 residues. Germline lookup yields CDR1 SQVTM and CDR2 ANQGSEA. Between the trimmed V and J ends, which lost 6 bases and 0 bases, there was a span of 17 bases.

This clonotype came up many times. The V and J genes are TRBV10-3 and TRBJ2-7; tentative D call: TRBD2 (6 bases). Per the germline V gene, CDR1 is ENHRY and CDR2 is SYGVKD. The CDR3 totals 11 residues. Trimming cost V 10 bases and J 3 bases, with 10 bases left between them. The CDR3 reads CASGIGYEQYF. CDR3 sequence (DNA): TGTGCCAGCGGGATTGGCTACGAGCAGTACTTC.

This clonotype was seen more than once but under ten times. CDR3 DNA: TGTGCCTGGCGCGGGTTGACCTACGAGCAGTACTTC. It codes for CAWRGLTYEQYF. The chain is built from TRBV30 and TRBJ2-7, with D possibly matching TRBD2 (5 bases). This CDR3 region has 12 residues. Trimming stripped 5 bases from V and 2 bases from J, with 10 bases between. Germline V gives CDR1 GTSNPN, CDR2 SVGIG (reference sequence).

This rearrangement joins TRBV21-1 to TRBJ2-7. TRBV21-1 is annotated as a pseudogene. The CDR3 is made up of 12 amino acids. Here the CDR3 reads CASSKEEYEQYV. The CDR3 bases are TGTGCCAGCAGCAAAGAGGAGTACGAGCAGTACGTC.

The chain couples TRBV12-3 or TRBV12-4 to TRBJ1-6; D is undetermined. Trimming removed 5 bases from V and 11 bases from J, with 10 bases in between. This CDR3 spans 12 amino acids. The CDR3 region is CASSPNLPPLHF. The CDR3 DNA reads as TGTGCCAGCAGTCCGAACCTTCCACCCCTCCACTTT.

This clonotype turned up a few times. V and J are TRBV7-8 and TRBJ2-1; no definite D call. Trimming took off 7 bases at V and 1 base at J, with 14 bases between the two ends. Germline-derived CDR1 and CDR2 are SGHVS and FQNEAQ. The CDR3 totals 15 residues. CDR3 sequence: CASTQRRLSYNEQFF. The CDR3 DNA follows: TGTGCCAGCACCCAAAGGAGACTTTCCTACAATGAGCAGTTCTTC. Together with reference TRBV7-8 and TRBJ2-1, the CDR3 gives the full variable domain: GAGVSQSPRYKVAKRGQDVALRCDPISGHVSLFWYQQALGQGPEFLTYFQNEAQLDKSGLPSDRFFAERPEGSVSTLKIQRTQQEDSAVYLCASTQRRLSYNEQFFGPGTRLTVL.

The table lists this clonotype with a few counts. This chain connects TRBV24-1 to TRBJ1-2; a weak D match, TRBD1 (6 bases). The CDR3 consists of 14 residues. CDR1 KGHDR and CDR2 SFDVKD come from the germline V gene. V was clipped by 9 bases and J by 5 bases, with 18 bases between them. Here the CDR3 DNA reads TGTGCCACCGGTTCAGGGGCTACGCCTTATGGCTACACCTTC. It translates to CATGSGATPYGYTF.

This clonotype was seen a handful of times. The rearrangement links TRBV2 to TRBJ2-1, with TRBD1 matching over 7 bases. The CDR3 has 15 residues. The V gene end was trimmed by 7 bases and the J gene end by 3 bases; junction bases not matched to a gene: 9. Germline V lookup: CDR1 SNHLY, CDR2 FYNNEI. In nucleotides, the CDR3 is TGTGCCAGCAATCCCCCCGGGACAGACTACAATGAGCAGTTCTTC. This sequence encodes CASNPPGTDYNEQFF.